Included here is one T cell receptor (beta chain) sequence, with context. Antigen: not known. The repertoire was sequenced with immunoSEQ multiplex PCR; TCRdb's copy has only in-frame clones and lacks some. The sample lists 45,000 to 55,000 clones, around 86% seen once, with 18% in the top ten. The record originates from a study of T cells in localized non-small cell lung cancer. This CDR3 is 13 amino acids long. Looked up from germline, CDR1 is MNHEY and CDR2 is SVGAGI. V was cut by 2 bases and J by 2 bases, with 6 bases left in between. Study-wide findings and caveats: Researchers found a median approximately 53 of the top 100 tumor clones in adjacent lung. Density of T cells in blood, when higher, went with longer overall survival. Uninvolved nearby lung showed the greatest T cell clonality, exceeding that found in tumor. Without multi-region sequencing, intratumor heterogeneity could not be excluded.

The source was peripheral blood, collected before any cancer treatment. The rearrangement links TRBV6-5 to TRBJ1-2; no clear D gene. The source is a male donor at least 60 years old with stage III squamous cell lung carcinoma. The CDR3 loop is CASSYVRNYGYTF. CDR3 coding DNA: TGTGCCAGCAGTTACGTCAGGAACTATGGCTACACCTTC.